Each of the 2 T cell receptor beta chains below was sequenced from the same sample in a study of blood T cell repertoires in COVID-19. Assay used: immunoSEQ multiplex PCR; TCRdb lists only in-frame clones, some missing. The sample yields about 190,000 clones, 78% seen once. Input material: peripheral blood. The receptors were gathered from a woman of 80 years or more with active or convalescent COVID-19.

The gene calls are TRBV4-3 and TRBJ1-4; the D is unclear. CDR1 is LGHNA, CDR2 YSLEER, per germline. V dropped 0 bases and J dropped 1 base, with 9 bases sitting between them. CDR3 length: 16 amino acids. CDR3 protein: CASSQDRRETNEKLFF. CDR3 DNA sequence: TGCGCCAGCAGCCAAGATCGTCGCGAAACTAATGAAAAACTGTTTTTT.

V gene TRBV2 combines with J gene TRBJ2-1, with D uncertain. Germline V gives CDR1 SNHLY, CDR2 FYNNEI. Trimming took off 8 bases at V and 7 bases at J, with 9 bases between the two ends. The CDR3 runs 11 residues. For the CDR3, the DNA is TGTGCCAGCGATGAGGTGAATGAGCAGTTCTTC. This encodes CASDEVNEQFF.